These T cell receptor beta chains were read from a single sample in a study of tumour-infiltrating T cells in Burkitt lymphoma. TCRdb's copy holds only in-frame clones and misses some; the assay was immunoSEQ multiplex PCR. Of roughly 4,500 clones in the sample, under 30% are singletons; the top ten hold less than 30%. Sequenced sample: tumor tissue. The receptors were gathered from a human donor with diffuse large B-cell lymphoma. Each CDR3 is given without its conserved first and last residue.

j_gene | v_gene | CDR3aa
TRBJ1-3 | TRBV5-1 | ASSKTGFTTGNTIY
TRBJ1-1 | TRBV6-5 | ASSYSVNTEAF
TRBJ2-1 | TRBV9 | ASSVDRVSYNEQF
TRBJ2-2 | TRBV13 | ASSFPGTSGRGELF
TRBJ2-5 | TRBV5-6 | ASRGQGAPRETQY
TRBJ2-2 | TRBV6-5 | ASRLSGPNTGELF
TRBJ1-2 | TRBV19 | ASTDLRGNGYT
TRBJ2-7 | TRBV11-2 | ASSSGHGAYEQY
TRBJ2-1 | TRBV4-1 | ASTIWGGPNNEQF
TRBJ1-2 | TRBV28 | ASKYPGGNYGYT
TRBJ1-1 | TRBV29-1 | TFGGVTEAF
TRBJ1-5 | TRBV5-1 | ASSLEGASNQPQH
TRBJ1-4 | TRBV20-1 | SAPEQGGLF
TRBJ1-1 | TRBV9 | ASSVDDEAF
TRBJ2-5 | TRBV7-9 | ASSLAGETQY
TRBJ2-1 | TRBV9 | ASSVAGAYNEQF
TRBJ1-2 | TRBV7-9 | ASSLVAANYGYT
TRBJ2-7 | TRBV29-1 | SVGGATYEQY
TRBJ1-1 | TRBV5-6 | ASSVETNTEAF
TRBJ2-7 | TRBV7-2 | ASSPDRKYEQY
TRBJ2-7 | TRBV7-9 | ASSFYGSYEQY
TRBJ2-7 | TRBV5-1 | ASSLTPQGAIYEQY
TRBJ1-4 | TRBV18 | ASSPLREATNEKLF
TRBJ1-5 | TRBV9 | ASSVEASGWVCQPQH
TRBJ1-4 | TRBV4-3 | ASSQSLITSLELF
TRBJ1-2 | TRBV7-8 | ASSVRGSNYGYT
TRBJ1-1 | TRBV4-3 | ASSQARSQNTEAF
TRBJ1-2 | TRBV10-3 | AISRGQGGYT